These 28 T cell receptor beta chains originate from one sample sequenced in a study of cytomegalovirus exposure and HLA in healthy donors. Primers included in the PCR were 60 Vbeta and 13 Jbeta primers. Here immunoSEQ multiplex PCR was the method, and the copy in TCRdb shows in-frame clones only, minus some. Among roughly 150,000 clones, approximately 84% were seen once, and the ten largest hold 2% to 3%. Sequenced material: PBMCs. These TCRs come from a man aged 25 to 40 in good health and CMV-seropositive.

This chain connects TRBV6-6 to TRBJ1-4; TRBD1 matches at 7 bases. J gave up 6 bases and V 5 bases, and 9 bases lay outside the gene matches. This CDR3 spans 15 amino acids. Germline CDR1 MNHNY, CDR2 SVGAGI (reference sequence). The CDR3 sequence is CASSSWTGSDEKLFF. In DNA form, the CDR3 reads TGTGCCAGCAGTAGCTGGACAGGCTCGGATGAAAAACTGTTTTTT.

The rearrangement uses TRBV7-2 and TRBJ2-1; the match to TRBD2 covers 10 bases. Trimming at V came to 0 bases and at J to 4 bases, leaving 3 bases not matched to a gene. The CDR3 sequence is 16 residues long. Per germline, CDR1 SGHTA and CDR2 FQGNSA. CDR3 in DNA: TGTGCCAGCAGCTTAGCGCCTAGCGGGAGATACAATGAGCAGTTCTTC. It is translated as CASSLAPSGRYNEQFF.

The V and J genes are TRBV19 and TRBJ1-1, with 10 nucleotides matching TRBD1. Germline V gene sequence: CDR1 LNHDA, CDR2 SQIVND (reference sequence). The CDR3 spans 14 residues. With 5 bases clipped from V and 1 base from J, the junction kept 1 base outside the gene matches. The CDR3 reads CASSRQGANTEAFF. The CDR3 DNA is TGTGCCAGTAGTCGACAGGGGGCGAACACTGAAGCTTTCTTT.

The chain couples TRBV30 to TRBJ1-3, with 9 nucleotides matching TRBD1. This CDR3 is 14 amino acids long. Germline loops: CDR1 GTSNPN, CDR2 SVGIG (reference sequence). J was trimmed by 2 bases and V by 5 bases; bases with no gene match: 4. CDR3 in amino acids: CAWDGTGTGNTIYF. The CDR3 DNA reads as TGTGCCTGGGACGGGACAGGGACTGGAAACACCATATATTTT.

CDR3 sequence: CASSLVAGNEQYV. DNA for the CDR3: TGTGCCAGCAGTCTCGTAGCGGGTAACGAGCAGTACGTC. This chain links TRBV6-5 with TRBJ2-7, with TRBD2 identical over 7 bases. Per the germline V gene, CDR1 is MNHEY and CDR2 is SVGAGI. The ends lost 5 bases at V and 5 bases at J; junction bases unmatched: 6. The CDR3 covers 13 residues.

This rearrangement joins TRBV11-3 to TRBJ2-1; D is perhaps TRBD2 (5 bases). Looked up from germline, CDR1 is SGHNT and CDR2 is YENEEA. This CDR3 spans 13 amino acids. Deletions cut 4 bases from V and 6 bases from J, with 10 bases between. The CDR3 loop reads CASSSSSVNEQFF. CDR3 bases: TGTGCCAGCAGCTCCAGTAGCGTCAATGAGCAGTTCTTC.

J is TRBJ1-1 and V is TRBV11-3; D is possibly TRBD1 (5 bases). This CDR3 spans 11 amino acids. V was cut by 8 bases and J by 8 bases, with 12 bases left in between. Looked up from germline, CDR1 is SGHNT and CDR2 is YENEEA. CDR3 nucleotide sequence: TGTGCCAGCGGGGCCCATAGCGAAGCTTTCTTT. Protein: CASGAHSEAFF.

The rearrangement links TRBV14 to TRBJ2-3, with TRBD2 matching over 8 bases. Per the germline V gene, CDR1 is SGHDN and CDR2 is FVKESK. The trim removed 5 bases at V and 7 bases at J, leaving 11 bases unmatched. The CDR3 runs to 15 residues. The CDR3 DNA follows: TGTGCCAGCAGCTTTGGACTAGCCCCGGAACATACGCAGTATTTT. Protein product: CASSFGLAPEHTQYF. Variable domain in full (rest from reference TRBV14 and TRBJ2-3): EAGVTQFPSHSVIEKGQTVTLRCDPISGHDNLYWYRRVMGKEIKFLLHFVKESKQDESGMPNNRFLAERTGGTYSTLKVQPAELEDSGVYFCASSFGLAPEHTQYFGPGTRLTVL.

CDR3 loop: CASSLGERLDPYEQYV. CDR3 nucleotide sequence: TGTGCCAGCAGCTTAGGCGAGCGTTTAGATCCCTACGAGCAGTACGTC. The J gene is TRBJ2-7, the V gene TRBV7-2, with no clear D. V lost 1 base and J 2 bases, leaving 15 bases between the germline ends. CDR3 length equals 16 residues. Germline assignment: CDR1 SGHTA and CDR2 FQGNSA.

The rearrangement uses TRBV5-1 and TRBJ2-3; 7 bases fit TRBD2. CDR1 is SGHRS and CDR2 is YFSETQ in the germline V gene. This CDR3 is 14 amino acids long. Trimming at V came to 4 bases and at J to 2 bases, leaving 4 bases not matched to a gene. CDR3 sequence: CASSKRDHTDTQYF. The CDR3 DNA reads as TGCGCCAGCAGCAAGCGGGACCACACAGATACGCAGTATTTT.

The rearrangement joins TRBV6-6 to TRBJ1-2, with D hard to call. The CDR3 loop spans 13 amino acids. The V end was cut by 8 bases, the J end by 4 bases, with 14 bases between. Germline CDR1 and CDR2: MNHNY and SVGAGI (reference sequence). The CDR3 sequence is CASSEGAGYGYTF. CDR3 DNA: TGTGCCAGCTCGGAGGGCGCAGGCTATGGCTACACCTTC.

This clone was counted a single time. This chain's CDR3 is CASSLGYAGSPSDTQYF. CDR3 sequence (DNA): TGTGCCAGCAGCTTAGGCTATGCGGGGAGCCCGTCAGATACGCAGTATTTT. This chain links TRBV7-9 with TRBJ2-3; TRBD2 is a possible D gene (6 bases). The ends were cut back, 1 base at V and 4 bases at J, with 18 bases in the middle. This CDR3 region has 17 residues. Germline lookup yields CDR1 SEHNR and CDR2 FQNEAQ (reference sequence).

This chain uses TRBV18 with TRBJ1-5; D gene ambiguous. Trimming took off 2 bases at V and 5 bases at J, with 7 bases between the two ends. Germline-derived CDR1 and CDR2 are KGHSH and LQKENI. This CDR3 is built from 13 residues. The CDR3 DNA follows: TGTGCCAGCTCACCATCAGGCCATCAGCCCCAGCATTTT. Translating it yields CASSPSGHQPQHF. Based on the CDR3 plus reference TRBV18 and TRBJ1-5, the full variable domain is NAGVMQNPRHLVRRRGQEARLRCSPMKGHSHVYWYRQLPEEGLKFMVYLQKENIIDESGMPKERFSAEFPKEGPSILRIQQVVRGDSAAYFCASSPSGHQPQHFGDGTRLSIL.

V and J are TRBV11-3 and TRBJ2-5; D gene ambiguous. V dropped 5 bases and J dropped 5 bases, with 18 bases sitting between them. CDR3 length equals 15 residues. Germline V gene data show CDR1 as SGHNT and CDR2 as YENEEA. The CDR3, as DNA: TGTGCCAGCAGCCTTTTCGGAAACCCCGGGGAGACCCAGTACTTC. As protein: CASSLFGNPGETQYF.

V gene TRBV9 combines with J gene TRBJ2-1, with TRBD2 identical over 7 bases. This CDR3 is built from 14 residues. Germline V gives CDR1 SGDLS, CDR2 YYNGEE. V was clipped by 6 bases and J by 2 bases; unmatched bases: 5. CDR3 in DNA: TGTGCCAGCACAGGCGGGAGCACCTACAATGAGCAGTTCTTC. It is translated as CASTGGSTYNEQFF.

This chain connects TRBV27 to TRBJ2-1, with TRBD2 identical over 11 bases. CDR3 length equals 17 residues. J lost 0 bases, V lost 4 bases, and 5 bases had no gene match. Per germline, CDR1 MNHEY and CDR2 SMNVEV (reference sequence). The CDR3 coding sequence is TGTGCCAGCAGTTCACGGACTAGCGGGTACTCCTACAATGAGCAGTTCTTC. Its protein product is CASSSRTSGYSYNEQFF.

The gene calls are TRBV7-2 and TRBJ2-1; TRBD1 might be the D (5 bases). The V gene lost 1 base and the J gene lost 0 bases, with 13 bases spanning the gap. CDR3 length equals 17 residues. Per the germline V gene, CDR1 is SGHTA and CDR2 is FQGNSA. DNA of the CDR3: TGTGCCAGCAGCTTAGAGTCAGGCAGGGTCTCCTACAATGAGCAGTTCTTC. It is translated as CASSLESGRVSYNEQFF.

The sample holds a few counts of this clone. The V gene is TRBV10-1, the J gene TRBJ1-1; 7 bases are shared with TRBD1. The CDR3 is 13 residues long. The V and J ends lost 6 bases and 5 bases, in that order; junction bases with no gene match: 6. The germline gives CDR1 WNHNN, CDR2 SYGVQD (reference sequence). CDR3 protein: CASSTGAGTEAFF. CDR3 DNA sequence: TGCGCCAGCAGCACAGGGGCCGGGACTGAAGCTTTCTTT.

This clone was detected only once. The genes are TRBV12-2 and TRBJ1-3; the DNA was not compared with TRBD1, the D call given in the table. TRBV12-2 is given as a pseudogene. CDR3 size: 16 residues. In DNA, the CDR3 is TGTGCAAGTCGCCTGACAGGGCGAAGGTTTGGAAACACCATATATTTT. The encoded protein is CASRLTGRRFGNTIYF.

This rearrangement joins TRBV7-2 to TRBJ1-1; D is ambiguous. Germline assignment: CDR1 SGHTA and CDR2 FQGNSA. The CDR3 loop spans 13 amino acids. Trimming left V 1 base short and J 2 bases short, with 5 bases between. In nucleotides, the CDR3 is TGTGCCAGCAGCTTAGTCAGAAACACTGAAGCTTTCTTT. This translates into CASSLVRNTEAFF.

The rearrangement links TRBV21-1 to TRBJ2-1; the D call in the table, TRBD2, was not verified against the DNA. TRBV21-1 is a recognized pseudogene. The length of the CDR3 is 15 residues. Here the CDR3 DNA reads TGTGCCAGCATCTTAGCGGGAGCCTGGCACAATGAGCAGTTCTTC. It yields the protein CASILAGAWHNEQFF.

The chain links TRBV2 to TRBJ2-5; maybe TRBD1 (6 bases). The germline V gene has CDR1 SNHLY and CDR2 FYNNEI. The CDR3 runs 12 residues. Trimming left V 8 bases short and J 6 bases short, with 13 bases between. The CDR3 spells CASHRAGKTQYF. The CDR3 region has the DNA TGTGCCAGCCACAGGGCCGGTAAGACCCAGTACTTC.

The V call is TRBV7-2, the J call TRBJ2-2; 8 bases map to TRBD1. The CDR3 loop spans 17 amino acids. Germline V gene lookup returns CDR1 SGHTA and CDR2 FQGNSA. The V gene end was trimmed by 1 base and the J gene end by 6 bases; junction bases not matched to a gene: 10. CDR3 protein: CASSLGIWTGSPGELFF. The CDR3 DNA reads TGTGCCAGCAGCTTAGGTATCTGGACAGGGAGCCCCGGGGAGCTGTTTTTT.

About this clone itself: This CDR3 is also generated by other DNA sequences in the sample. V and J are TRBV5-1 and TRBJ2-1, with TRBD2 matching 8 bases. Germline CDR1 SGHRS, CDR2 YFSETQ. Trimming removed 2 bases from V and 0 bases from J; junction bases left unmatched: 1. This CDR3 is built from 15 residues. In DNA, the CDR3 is TGCGCCAGCAGCTTAAGCGGGAGCTCCTACAATGAGCAGTTCTTC. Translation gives CASSLSGSSYNEQFF.

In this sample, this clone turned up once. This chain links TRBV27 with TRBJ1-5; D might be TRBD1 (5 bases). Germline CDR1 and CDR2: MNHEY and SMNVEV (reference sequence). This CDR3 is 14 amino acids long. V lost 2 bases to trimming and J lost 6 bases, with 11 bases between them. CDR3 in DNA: TGTGCCAGCAGTTTAGGCAGGGTGAGTCAGCCCCAGCATTTT. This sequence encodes CASSLGRVSQPQHF.

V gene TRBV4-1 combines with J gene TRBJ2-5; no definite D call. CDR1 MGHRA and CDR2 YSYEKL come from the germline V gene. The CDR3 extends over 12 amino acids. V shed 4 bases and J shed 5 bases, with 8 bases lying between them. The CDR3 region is CASSLEEETQYF. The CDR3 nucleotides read TGCGCCAGCAGCCTTGAGGAGGAGACCCAGTACTTC.

CDR3 protein: CASSPGGTSGRLEQYV. CDR3 DNA sequence: TGTGCCAGCAGCCCGGGGGGGACTAGCGGGAGGCTCGAGCAGTACGTC. V gene TRBV5-5 combines with J gene TRBJ2-7; TRBD2 matches at 15 bases. This CDR3 has 16 residues. V shed 4 bases, J shed 6 bases, and the junction held 8 bases outside the gene matches. Germline V gene lookup returns CDR1 SGHKS and CDR2 YYEKEE (reference sequence).

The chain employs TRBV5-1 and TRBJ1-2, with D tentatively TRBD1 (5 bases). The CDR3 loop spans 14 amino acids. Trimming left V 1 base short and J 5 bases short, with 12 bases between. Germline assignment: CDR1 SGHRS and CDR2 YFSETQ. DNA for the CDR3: TGCGCCAGCAGCTTGAACCCCAGGGCGTATGGCTACACCTTC. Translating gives CASSLNPRAYGYTF. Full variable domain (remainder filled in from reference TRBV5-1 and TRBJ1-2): KAGVTQTPRYLIKTRGQQVTLSCSPISGHRSVSWYQQTPGQGLQFLFEYFSETQRNKGNFPGRFSGRQFSNSRSEMNVSTLELGDSALYLCASSLNPRAYGYTFGSGTRLTVV.